This TCR beta chain was observed in a study of CD8 T cells in ankylosing spondylitis (dated by TCRdb to 2015 to 2018). At the level of the whole study: The study profiled T cell receptor beta repertoires in healthy donors and ankylosing spondylitis patients to find disease-linked TCR variants. The whole study cohort included 108 healthy donors and roughly 24 ankylosing spondylitis patients. Samples of peripheral blood were taken, and for ankylosing spondylitis patients, synovial fluid was collected as well. General conclusions and limits of the study: Some motif variants had previously been reported in the synovial fluid and blood of reactive arthritis patients, which suggests shared mechanisms of disease initiation. The disease-linked clones showed a CD8+ phenotype and occurred at relatively low frequencies in peripheral blood. The disease-linked clones were reported as significantly enriched in matched synovial fluid samples from ankylosing spondylitis patients. Blood from ankylosing spondylitis patients appeared to be characterized by a TCR beta motif composed of eight highly homologous amino acid variants.

This sample was sequenced with an Illumina HiSeq 2500. Quantitative 5'-RACE with molecular barcodes was the method used to prepare the TCR beta libraries. The original pipeline was this. Disease-linked TCR variants were identified with a new computational method built on a probabilistic model of VDJ rearrangement. TCRdb passed the public sequencing reads through fastp at Q25 and MiXCR, retaining productive beta sequences. Rows merge per CDR3 protein into single entries with the most common DNA and genes. Here the V and J calls rest on TCRdb's processing, not on the authors' analysis. Present in this sample are a few hundred thousand distinct CDR3 sequences, about a fifth of which were seen just once. Of the sample, about a sixth falls within the top ten clones. This clonotype was detected only a few times. Its specific antigen is unknown. Base qualities are not recorded, but no much larger clone differs from it by a single base.

V lost 6 bases and J lost 5 bases, and the count of bases not matched to a germline gene is 18. Including the terminal cysteine and phenylalanine, the CDR3 comprises 17 residues. The CDR3 DNA has 51 bases and is translated from base 1. Sequences MNHEY (CDR1) and SVGEGT (CDR2) are obtained from the germline V gene. This TCR was sampled from a male donor with ankylosing spondylitis. The chain is made from TRBV6-2 or TRBV6-3 and TRBJ1-1; 7 central nucleotides agree with TRBD1. The sequenced material came from blood, either unsorted or a sorted T cell fraction (not recorded which). The CDR3: CASRVLNPTGEGTEAFF. DNA sequence: TGTGCCAGCAGAGTTCTCAACCCTACAGGGGAGGGTACTGAAGCTTTCTTT.